Listed here is a single TCR beta chain. Germline lookup yields CDR1 SGHRS and CDR2 YFSETQ. This CDR3 has 15 residues. With 0 bases removed from V and 4 bases from J, the gap between germline ends came to 13 bases. The data originate from a study of blood T cell repertoires in COVID-19. About the study: PBMCs, B-cell-depleted T cells, or T cells provided the cDNA or gDNA that made up the material.

Assay: immunoSEQ multiplex PCR; the TCRdb copy retains only in-frame clones and omits some. The table records 180,000 or so clones, more than 75% of them present only once. Sequenced: peripheral blood. The sequence was obtained from a man aged 35 to 55 with active or convalescent COVID-19. The V and J genes are TRBV5-1 and TRBJ1-2; D may be TRBD1 (6 bases). The CDR3 region is CASSLATGGAYGYTF. Written as DNA, the CDR3 is TGCGCCAGCAGCTTGGCGACTGGGGGCGCCTATGGCTACACCTTC. Combining the CDR3 with reference TRBV5-1 and TRBJ1-2 gives the whole variable domain KAGVTQTPRYLIKTRGQQVTLSCSPISGHRSVSWYQQTPGQGLQFLFEYFSETQRNKGNFPGRFSGRQFSNSRSEMNVSTLELGDSALYLCASSLATGGAYGYTFGSGTRLTVV.